This T cell receptor beta chain stems from a study of regulatory T cells in long-lasting Graves disease. This clonotype was observed at least ten times. Both iRepertoire HTBI primers and Arm-PCR of CDR3 regions were used to build the TCR beta libraries. TCRdb called the multiplex PCR reads again in MiXCR, with one record for every CDR3 protein. There are roughly 250,000 distinct CDR3 sequences in the sample; around a sixth occur only once, and roughly 15% lies in the top ten. Trimming left V 10 bases short and J 2 bases short, with 16 bases between. Germline loops: CDR1 MNHNS, CDR2 SASEGT. There are 14 residues in the CDR3. Time point indicated: newly diagnosed GD, antithyroid drugs for less than 3 months. RNA from PBMCs was the source of the TCR library. These records were also assigned to another study, of T cells in Graves' hyperthyroidism and ophthalmopathy.

V and J are TRBV6-1 and TRBJ2-3; D is possibly TRBD1 (6 bases). This receptor was identified in a woman aged 25 to 45 with Graves disease. The sample in question was peripheral blood mononuclear cells (PBMCs), obtained at new diagnosis, from a patient treated with antithyroid drugs. CDR3 coding DNA: TGTGCCAACCGGGACACGGGTGACACAGATACGCAGTATTTT. Translated, it gives CANRDTGDTDTQYF.